This TCR beta chain stems from a study of radiation and T cells in renal cell carcinoma. The CDR3 sequence is 15 residues long. V trimming: 5 bases; J trimming: 5 bases; junction bases outside the gene matches: 6. The germline gives CDR1 LNHDA, CDR2 SQIVND (reference sequence). Libraries were prepared by immunoSEQ multiplex PCR; TCRdb keeps only in-frame clonotypes and omits some of them. The sample lists around 78,000 clones; roughly nine tenths were seen once. Time point noted: blood 4 weeks post-SBRT, at nephrectomy. Treatment of the sample: 15 Gy SBRT to primary tumor, nephrectomy 4 weeks later. Nephrectomy followed 15 Gy stereotactic body radiation by 4 weeks. Radiation-treated patients gave blood at baseline, week 2 and week 4.

The J gene is TRBJ1-5, the V gene TRBV19, with 10 bases identical to TRBD1. The receptor's source is a woman between 70 and 85 years old with renal cell carcinoma. Sequences were derived from blood, sampled from a patient whose treatment included radiotherapy and nephrectomy. CDR3 in DNA: TGTGCCAGTAGTGTAACCGGGACAGGGGATCAGCCCCAGCATTTT. Translating it yields CASSVTGTGDQPQHF. The entire variable domain, with the rest obtained from reference TRBV19 and TRBJ1-5, is as follows: DGGITQSPKYLFRKEGQNVTLSCEQNLNHDAMYWYRQDPGQGLRLIYYSQIVNDFQKGDIAEGYSVSREKKESFPLTVTSAQKNPTAFYLCASSVTGTGDQPQHFGDGTRLSIL.